This paragraph covers one TCR beta chain sequence. The antigen is unknown. The final CDR3 position lacks the conserved phenylalanine or tryptophan, pointing to a likely read error. A modified ARM-PCR protocol with three rounds of nested PCR amplified TCRbeta. TCRdb reprocessed the multiplex PCR reads with MiXCR, giving one entry per CDR3 protein. The table records around 76,000 distinct CDR3 sequences, 76% of them present only once. This record comes from a study of tumor and adjacent non-tumor tissue in lung cancer. Study context: The cohort had around eleven adenocarcinoma, a couple of squamous cell and 1 small cell patients. Findings and limits, study-wide: TCR diversity was significantly greater in tumor than normal lung tissue. In normal lung, the top 100 clones were significantly more dominant than in tumor.

The template was RNA from unsorted bulk tissue. This non-tumor lung sample came from over 3 cm beyond the tumor edge. The CDR3 has 14 amino acids. CDR1 is SGHAT and CDR2 is FQNNGV in the germline V gene. The TCR sequence derives from a man between 70 and 80 years old with non-small cell lung cancer. V usage is TRBV11-2 and J usage is TRBJ1-5, with D perhaps matching TRBD1 (5 bases). The source material was distant non-tumor lung tissue. The CDR3, as DNA: TGTGCCAGCACCTTAGATGGGGGGTGGCAGCCCCAGCATTGT. This codes for CASTLDGGWQPQHC.